Listed here are 24 T cell receptor beta chains from one sample, sequenced in a study of blood T cell repertoires in COVID-19. The protocol was immunoSEQ multiplex PCR, while the TCRdb copy is restricted to in-frame clones and leaves out a portion. Of over 100,000 clones listed, 85% to 90% are singletons. The sample consisted of peripheral blood. The receptors come from a man aged 60-69 years with COVID-19, enrolled during active disease.

This clone was seen once. The J gene is TRBJ2-7, the V gene TRBV7-6, with a tentative D call TRBD1 (6 bases). Trimming shortened V by 1 base and J by 3 bases, and 13 bases separated the two germline ends. CDR1 SGHVS and CDR2 FNYEAQ come from the germline V gene. This CDR3 comprises 15 residues. CDR3 sequence: CASSLGGRVDYEQYF. For the CDR3, the DNA is TGTGCCAGCAGCTTAGGGGGGCGGGTGGACTACGAGCAGTACTTC. Filled out from reference TRBV7-6 and TRBJ2-7, the complete variable domain reads GAGVSQSPRYKVTKRGQDVALRCDPISGHVSLYWYRQALGQGPEFLTYFNYEAQQDKSGLPNDRFSAERPEGSISTLTIQRTEQRDSAMYRCASSLGGRVDYEQYFGPGTRLTVT.

The chain recombines TRBV7-9 with TRBJ2-3, with TRBD1 as a possible D gene (5 bases). With 5 bases removed from V and 5 bases from J, the gap between germline ends came to 17 bases. The germline gives CDR1 SEHNR, CDR2 FQNEAQ (reference sequence). The CDR3 contains 15 residues. The CDR3 is CASSPLGPVGDTQYF. The CDR3 nucleotides are TGTGCCAGCAGCCCTCTGGGGCCAGTAGGAGATACGCAGTATTTT.

J is TRBJ1-5 and V is TRBV9; TRBD1 is a possible D gene (5 bases). V was trimmed by 3 bases and J by 2 bases, leaving 15 bases between them. The CDR3 has 16 amino acids. Looked up from germline, CDR1 is SGDLS and CDR2 is YYNGEE. This chain's CDR3 is CASSAGGDSRNQPQHF. The CDR3, as DNA: TGTGCCAGCAGCGCGGGGGGAGACAGCCGCAATCAGCCCCAGCATTTT. The whole variable domain, filled in from reference TRBV9 and TRBJ1-5, reads DSGVTQTPKHLITATGQRVTLRCSPRSGDLSVYWYQQSLDQGLQFLIQYYNGEERAKGNILERFSAQQFPDLHSELNLSSLELGDSALYFCASSAGGDSRNQPQHFGDGTRLSIL.

This chain links TRBV7-9 with TRBJ2-2; D might be TRBD2 (5 bases). The CDR3 runs to 16 residues. The germline V gene has CDR1 SEHNR and CDR2 FQNEAQ (reference sequence). V lost 5 bases and J 2 bases, leaving 15 bases between the germline ends. CDR3 protein: CASSPVRADNTGELFF. Written as DNA, the CDR3 is TGTGCCAGCAGCCCGGTGAGGGCAGACAACACCGGGGAGCTGTTTTTT.

V is TRBV2 and J is TRBJ2-5, with a tentative D call TRBD1 (5 bases). Between the trimmed V and J ends, which lost 7 bases and 1 base, there was a span of 13 bases. This CDR3 comprises 14 residues. In germline, CDR1 is SNHLY, CDR2 FYNNEI. The CDR3 DNA reads as TGTGCCAGCATTAACAGGCTTGGCCAAGAGACCCAGTACTTC. Protein: CASINRLGQETQYF.

This chain uses TRBV19 with TRBJ1-2, with D possibly matching TRBD1 (6 bases). V was clipped by 4 bases and J by 4 bases, with 16 bases between them. CDR1 and CDR2 (germline): LNHDA, SQIVND (reference sequence). This CDR3 is 15 amino acids long. CDR3 in amino acids: CASSRSSGVAYGYTF. The CDR3 DNA reads TGTGCCAGTAGTAGAAGTTCAGGGGTCGCCTATGGCTACACCTTC.

This clone was counted at least ten times. The chain employs TRBV15 and TRBJ1-6; D is ambiguous. The CDR3 sequence is 16 residues long. CDR1 is LNHNV and CDR2 is YYDKDF in the germline V gene (reference sequence). Trimming shortened V by 3 bases and J by 3 bases, and 12 bases separated the two germline ends. The DNA for the CDR3 is TGTGCCACCAGCAGGAAGTGGCCGAACTATAATTCACCCCTCCACTTT. It specifies CATSRKWPNYNSPLHF.

The V and J genes are TRBV6-1 and TRBJ2-3; 8 bases line up with TRBD2. The CDR3 contains 15 residues. Trimming removed 3 bases from V and 2 bases from J; junction bases left unmatched: 4. The V gene's germline CDR1 is MNHNS and CDR2 SASEGT. The CDR3 sequence is CASSDRGGDTDTQYF. The CDR3 DNA reads as TGTGCCAGCAGTGACCGGGGGGGTGACACAGATACGCAGTATTTT.

The CDR3 protein is CASRAGGAYYGYTF. CDR3 coding DNA: TGTGCCAGTAGGGCAGGGGGCGCCTACTATGGCTACACCTTC. This chain uses TRBV19 with TRBJ1-2; 8 nucleotides agree with TRBD1. Germline loops: CDR1 LNHDA, CDR2 SQIVND (reference sequence). The CDR3 is 14 amino acids. Trimming cost V 6 bases and J 3 bases; bases outside gene matches: 6. Drawing the rest from reference TRBV19 and TRBJ1-2, the complete variable domain is DGGITQSPKYLFRKEGQNVTLSCEQNLNHDAMYWYRQDPGQGLRLIYYSQIVNDFQKGDIAEGYSVSREKKESFPLTVTSAQKNPTAFYLCASRAGGAYYGYTFGSGTRLTVV.

V gene TRBV19 combines with J gene TRBJ1-4, with D unclear. With 6 bases removed from V and 0 bases from J, the gap between germline ends came to 8 bases. The germline V gene encodes CDR1 LNHDA and CDR2 SQIVND (reference sequence). There are 14 residues in the CDR3. CDR3 amino acids: CASRGRTTNEKLFF. The CDR3 DNA follows: TGTGCCAGTAGAGGCAGGACAACTAATGAAAAACTGTTTTTT. The full variable domain, in which reference TRBV19 and TRBJ1-4 provide the parts outside the CDR3, is DGGITQSPKYLFRKEGQNVTLSCEQNLNHDAMYWYRQDPGQGLRLIYYSQIVNDFQKGDIAEGYSVSREKKESFPLTVTSAQKNPTAFYLCASRGRTTNEKLFFGSGTQLSVL.

The J gene is TRBJ2-2, the V gene TRBV15; no clear D. Between the trimmed V and J ends, which lost 5 bases and 4 bases, there was a span of 23 bases. Per the germline V gene, CDR1 is LNHNV and CDR2 is YYDKDF (reference sequence). This CDR3 comprises 18 residues. The CDR3 sequence is CATSPGVATLVFTGELFF. DNA for the CDR3: TGTGCCACCAGCCCCGGCGTAGCCACGTTAGTTTTCACCGGGGAGCTGTTTTTT.

The chain links TRBV5-1 to TRBJ1-4; 7 bases fit TRBD1. This CDR3 spans 19 amino acids. CDR1 and CDR2 from the germline V gene are SGHRS and YFSETQ. V trimming: 4 bases; J trimming: 0 bases; junction bases outside the gene matches: 15. The CDR3 region is CASSHRGTTGTTTNEKLFF. DNA of the CDR3: TGCGCCAGCAGCCACAGAGGCACGACAGGGACCACAACTAATGAAAAACTGTTTTTT.

This rearrangement joins TRBV5-6 to TRBJ2-5; 10 nucleotides match TRBD1. There are 14 residues in the CDR3. J gave up 5 bases and V 7 bases, and 8 bases lay outside the gene matches. Per germline, CDR1 SGHDT and CDR2 YYEEEE. In nucleotides, the CDR3 is TGTGCCAGCCGAAAGACAGGGGGCGGGGAGACCCAGTACTTC. This sequence encodes CASRKTGGGETQYF.

DNA of the CDR3: TGTGCCAGCAGTTACTCGGCAGGAACTGTCGGAAACACCATATATTTT. Its translation: CASSYSAGTVGNTIYF. The V and J genes are TRBV6-6 and TRBJ1-3; D remains ambiguous. Germline V CDR1 and CDR2: MNHNY, SVGAGI (reference sequence). This CDR3 comprises 16 residues. The V gene lost 0 bases and the J gene lost 4 bases, with 13 bases spanning the gap.

The V gene is TRBV5-4, the J gene TRBJ2-1, with D possibly TRBD1 on 5 matching bases. The V end lost 4 bases, the J end lost 6 bases, and 17 bases lay between the germline ends. This CDR3 spans 15 amino acids. Germline-derived CDR1 and CDR2 are SGHNT and YYREEE (reference sequence). The chain's CDR3 is CASSKTELLINEQFF. Written as DNA, the CDR3 is TGTGCCAGCAGCAAGACAGAACTCCTCATCAATGAGCAGTTCTTC.

This rearrangement joins TRBV10-1 to TRBJ1-2; D unresolved. This CDR3 is built from 15 residues. V shed 2 bases and J shed 6 bases, with 16 bases lying between them. Germline values: CDR1 WNHNN, CDR2 SYGVQD (reference sequence). CDR3 amino acids: CASSEDPAASDGYTF. As DNA, the CDR3 is TGCGCCAGCAGTGAGGACCCGGCAGCGAGCGATGGCTACACCTTC.

The V and J genes are TRBV5-4 and TRBJ1-6; maybe TRBD1 (6 bases). This CDR3 contains 16 residues. Germline-derived CDR1 and CDR2 are SGHNT and YYREEE (reference sequence). Trimming took off 1 base at V and 2 bases at J, with 10 bases between the two ends. CDR3 protein: CASSLKGGTYNSPLHF. The CDR3 DNA reads as TGTGCCAGCAGCTTGAAGGGGGGGACCTATAATTCACCCCTCCACTTT. Variable domain in full (rest from reference TRBV5-4 and TRBJ1-6): ETGVTQSPTHLIKTRGQQVTLRCSSQSGHNTVSWYQQALGQGPQFIFQYYREEENGRGNFPPRFSGLQFPNYSSELNVNALELDDSALYLCASSLKGGTYNSPLHFGNGTRLTVT.

The chain employs TRBV29-1 and TRBJ2-7; D gene uncertain. V lost 4 bases to trimming and J lost 2 bases, with 12 bases between them. Germline assignment: CDR1 SQVTM and CDR2 ANQGSEA. The CDR3 spans 13 residues. The CDR3 here is CSVGTTPTYEQYF. CDR3 nucleotides: TGCAGCGTTGGCACTACTCCTACCTACGAGCAGTACTTC.

The chain carries TRBV6-5 and TRBJ1-5; 7 bases line up with TRBD1. The CDR3 totals 16 residues. With 6 bases clipped from V and 4 bases from J, the junction kept 12 bases outside the gene matches. Per germline, CDR1 MNHEY and CDR2 SVGAGI. This CDR3 is CASSYGTVGRNQPQHF. For the CDR3, the DNA is TGTGCCAGCAGCTACGGGACAGTCGGACGGAATCAGCCCCAGCATTTT.

The chain uses TRBV10-1 and TRBJ1-6; possible D gene TRBD1, 6 bases. The ends were cut back, 9 bases at V and 7 bases at J, with 13 bases in the middle. Germline V gene lookup returns CDR1 WNHNN and CDR2 SYGVQD (reference sequence). The CDR3 is 13 residues long. CDR3 nucleotide sequence: TGCGCCAGTTCCGGACAGCTAAATTCACCCCTCCACTTT. Its protein is CASSGQLNSPLHF.

This clone showed up just once. The J gene is TRBJ2-3, the V gene TRBV27; a possible D gene is TRBD2 (5 bases). V lost 4 bases, J lost 3 bases, and 23 bases lay in between. Per the germline V gene, CDR1 is MNHEY and CDR2 is SMNVEV (reference sequence). The CDR3 sequence is 18 residues long. This CDR3 reads CASSSSLVGLGSTDTQYF. CDR3 nucleotide sequence: TGTGCCAGCAGTTCCTCCCTGGTAGGACTGGGGTCTACAGATACGCAGTATTTT.

This chain's CDR3 is CASSPWLAAARETQYF. The CDR3 region has the DNA TGTGCCAGCTCACCATGGTTAGCGGCGGCCAGGGAGACCCAGTACTTC. The rearrangement uses TRBV18 and TRBJ2-5; maybe TRBD2 (6 bases). Germline V gene data show CDR1 as KGHSH and CDR2 as LQKENI. The CDR3 is 16 residues long. V was clipped by 2 bases and J by 5 bases, with 18 bases between them.

The V call is TRBV6-6, the J call TRBJ1-1; tentative D call: TRBD1 (5 bases). CDR1 is MNHNY and CDR2 is SVGAGI in the germline V gene (reference sequence). The CDR3 has 15 amino acids. Trimming stripped 6 bases from V and 0 bases from J, with 14 bases between. DNA for the CDR3: TGTGCCAGCAGACCGGCAGGGATAATGAACACTGAAGCTTTCTTT. As protein: CASRPAGIMNTEAFF.

The V call is TRBV19, the J call TRBJ1-6; TRBD1 matches 7 bases. Germline CDR1 is LNHDA and CDR2 is SQIVND (reference sequence). V lost 5 bases, J lost 6 bases, and 7 bases stayed unmatched. This CDR3 region has 15 residues. CDR3 DNA: TGTGCCAGTAGTGCGGGACAGTTCCCTAATTCACCCCTCCACTTT. Translation: CASSAGQFPNSPLHF.